A selection of T cell receptor beta chains follows, all from one sample in a study of siplizumab effects on memory and regulatory T cells. Sequencing used immunoSEQ multiplex PCR; TCRdb keeps in-frame clones, though not all of them. The sample comprises more than 95,000 clones, 85% to 95% of which are singletons, and 0.32% rests with the top ten. Source material: CD4+ T cells sorted from blood. These receptors were taken from a human donor in good health. Both conserved end residues are part of each CDR3. D genes are given only for firm matches. Clone size, where shown, is once, few, many, or a class for clones that have expanded.

CDR3 protein: CASSLGGMNIRELFF
CDR3 DNA: TGTGCCAGCAGCTTAGGGGGAATGAATATCCGGGAGCTGTTTTTT
V gene: TRBV7-2
CDR3 length: 15
J gene: TRBJ2-2
clone size: NA
D gene: NA

CDR3 protein: CASMRDRVYETQYF
CDR3 DNA: TGTGCCAGCATGAGGGACAGGGTGTATGAGACCCAGTACTTC
V gene: TRBV2
CDR3 length: 14
J gene: TRBJ2-5
clone size: NA
D gene: TRBD1

CDR3 protein: CASSQEVLTSGNTIYF
CDR3 DNA: TGTGCCAGCAGCCAAGAGGTCCTTACCTCTGGAAACACCATATATTTT
V gene: TRBV14
CDR3 length: 16
J gene: TRBJ1-3
clone size: once
D gene: NA

CDR3 protein: CASSFHGRGGTGELFF
CDR3 DNA: TGTGCCAGCAGCTTCCACGGCAGGGGTGGAACCGGGGAGCTGTTTTTT
V gene: TRBV21-1
CDR3 length: 16
J gene: TRBJ2-2
clone size: NA
D gene: NA

CDR3 protein: CASSPGRFNEKLFF
CDR3 DNA: TGTGCCAGCAGCCCTGGTCGGTTTAATGAAAAACTGTTTTTT
V gene: TRBV11-3
CDR3 length: 14
J gene: TRBJ1-4
clone size: NA
D gene: NA

CDR3 protein: CASSLELGYGYTF
CDR3 DNA: TGTGCCAGCAGCTTAGAACTAGGGTATGGCTACACCTTC
V gene: TRBV7-2
CDR3 length: 13
J gene: TRBJ1-2
clone size: NA
D gene: NA

CDR3 protein: CASSAGLASTGELFF
CDR3 DNA: TGTGCCAGCAGCGCGGGACTAGCGAGCACCGGGGAGCTGTTTTTT
V gene: TRBV7-8
CDR3 length: 15
J gene: TRBJ2-2
clone size: NA
D gene: TRBD2

CDR3 protein: CASSRTSGGELFF
CDR3 DNA: TGTGCCAGCAGCCGAACTAGCGGGGGGGAGCTGTTTTTT
V gene: TRBV11-3
CDR3 length: 13
J gene: TRBJ2-2
clone size: NA
D gene: TRBD2

CDR3 protein: CASSMVGGEQFF
CDR3 DNA: TGTGCCAGTAGTATGGTGGGCGGTGAGCAGTTCTTC
V gene: TRBV19
CDR3 length: 12
J gene: TRBJ2-1
clone size: NA
D gene: NA

CDR3 protein: CASSIGGGETQYF
CDR3 DNA: TGTGCCAGCAGCATAGGTGGGGGGGAGACCCAGTACTTC
V gene: TRBV7-2
CDR3 length: 13
J gene: TRBJ2-5
clone size: NA
D gene: NA

CDR3 protein: CAWSRRGTAISGYTF
CDR3 DNA: TGTGCCTGGAGTCGCCGTGGGACAGCAATTAGTGGCTACACCTTC
V gene: TRBV30
CDR3 length: 15
J gene: TRBJ1-2
clone size: NA
D gene: TRBD1

CDR3 protein: CASRPRASDRNGYTF
CDR3 DNA: TGTGCCAGCAGGCCCCGAGCCTCGGACAGGAACGGCTACACCTTC
V gene: TRBV27
CDR3 length: 15
J gene: TRBJ1-2
clone size: once
D gene: TRBD1

CDR3 protein: CASNNLLAGTDTQYF
CDR3 DNA: TGTGCCAGCAACAACCTGCTAGCGGGCACAGATACGCAGTATTTT
V gene: TRBV2
CDR3 length: 15
J gene: TRBJ2-3
clone size: NA
D gene: TRBD2

CDR3 protein: CASSLGQVINEQFF
CDR3 DNA: TGTGCCAGCAGCCTGGGACAGGTAATTAATGAGCAGTTCTTC
V gene: TRBV5-6
CDR3 length: 14
J gene: TRBJ2-1
clone size: NA
D gene: TRBD1

CDR3 protein: CASSGGIRQETQYF
CDR3 DNA: TGTGCCAGCAGTGGCGGGATCCGCCAAGAGACCCAGTACTTC
V gene: TRBV6-1
CDR3 length: 14
J gene: TRBJ2-5
clone size: NA
D gene: NA

CDR3 protein: CASSVAQGAGELFF
CDR3 DNA: TGTGCCAGCAGCGTAGCCCAGGGTGCCGGGGAGCTGTTTTTT
V gene: TRBV9
CDR3 length: 14
J gene: TRBJ2-2
clone size: NA
D gene: NA

CDR3 protein: CATSRAGQRIGVF
CDR3 DNA: TGTGCCACCAGCAGAGCAGGGCAGCGGATCGGAGTCTTC
V gene: TRBV15
CDR3 length: 13
J gene: TRBJ2-1
clone size: NA
D gene: NA

CDR3 protein: CASKFSAAQDEKLFF
CDR3 DNA: TGTGCCAGCAAGTTTTCGGCAGCCCAAGACGAAAAACTGTTTTTT
V gene: TRBV6-1
CDR3 length: 15
J gene: TRBJ1-4
clone size: NA
D gene: NA

CDR3 protein: CASRGSGDYGYTF
CDR3 DNA: TGTGCCAGTAGAGGGTCGGGGGACTATGGCTACACCTTC
V gene: TRBV19
CDR3 length: 13
J gene: TRBJ1-2
clone size: NA
D gene: NA

CDR3 protein: CASSYNTGELFF
CDR3 DNA: TGTGCCAGCAGCTATAACACCGGGGAGCTGTTTTTT
V gene: TRBV11-3
CDR3 length: 12
J gene: TRBJ2-2
clone size: NA
D gene: NA

CDR3 protein: CASSGGQGPSYF
CDR3 DNA: TGTGCCAGCAGTGGAGGACAGGGGCCCTCTTACTTC
V gene: TRBV2
CDR3 length: 12
J gene: TRBJ2-7
clone size: NA
D gene: TRBD1

CDR3 protein: CASSLAGANQPQHF
CDR3 DNA: TGTGCCAGCAGCTTGGCGGGGGCGAATCAGCCCCAGCATTTT
V gene: TRBV7-9
CDR3 length: 14
J gene: TRBJ1-5
clone size: NA
D gene: NA

CDR3 protein: CASSPRGFTDTQYF
CDR3 DNA: TGTGCCAGCAGTCCCCGGGGGTTCACAGATACGCAGTATTTT
V gene: TRBV6-5
CDR3 length: 14
J gene: TRBJ2-3
clone size: NA
D gene: NA

CDR3 protein: CASSSAVWTGERVNSPLHF
CDR3 DNA: TGTGCCAGCAGCTCAGCCGTTTGGACAGGGGAGCGCGTGAATTCACCCCTCCACTTT
V gene: TRBV13
CDR3 length: 19
J gene: TRBJ1-6
clone size: once
D gene: TRBD1

CDR3 protein: CASSVGQGVNTEAFF
CDR3 DNA: TGTGCCAGCAGCGTAGGACAGGGGGTGAACACTGAAGCTTTCTTT
V gene: TRBV9
CDR3 length: 15
J gene: TRBJ1-1
clone size: NA
D gene: TRBD1

CDR3 protein: CASTRQGSNQPQHF
CDR3 DNA: TGTGCCAGCACTAGACAGGGAAGCAATCAGCCCCAGCATTTT
V gene: TRBV19
CDR3 length: 14
J gene: TRBJ1-5
clone size: NA
D gene: TRBD1

CDR3 protein: CASSYAGGDGTGELFF
CDR3 DNA: TGTGCCAGCAGTTACGCAGGGGGCGATGGGACCGGGGAGCTGTTTTTT
V gene: TRBV6-5
CDR3 length: 16
J gene: TRBJ2-2
clone size: NA
D gene: TRBD1

CDR3 protein: CASRDGTFRNAANVLTF
CDR3 DNA: TGCGCCAGCAGGGACGGGACATTCCGTAACGCGGCCAACGTCCTGACTTTC
V gene: TRBV4-1
CDR3 length: 17
J gene: TRBJ2-6
clone size: NA
D gene: NA

CDR3 protein: CASSGTEVSYEQYF
CDR3 DNA: TGCGCCAGCAGTGGGACAGAGGTGTCCTACGAGCAGTACTTC
V gene: TRBV10-1
CDR3 length: 14
J gene: TRBJ2-7
clone size: NA
D gene: NA

CDR3 protein: CASSLGRAGGPETQYF
CDR3 DNA: TGTGCCAGCAGCCTAGGACGCGCGGGAGGGCCGGAGACCCAGTACTTC
V gene: TRBV9
CDR3 length: 16
J gene: TRBJ2-5
clone size: NA
D gene: TRBD2

CDR3 protein: CAWSVYGLDTQYF
CDR3 DNA: TGTGCCTGGAGCGTGTACGGGTTGGATACGCAGTATTTT
V gene: TRBV30
CDR3 length: 13
J gene: TRBJ2-3
clone size: NA
D gene: NA

CDR3 protein: CASSSPGHLSYEQYF
CDR3 DNA: TGTGCCAGCAGCTCGCCGGGACATCTCTCCTACGAGCAGTACTTC
V gene: TRBV11-2
CDR3 length: 15
J gene: TRBJ2-7
clone size: NA
D gene: NA

CDR3 protein: CASSSAGATQETQYF
CDR3 DNA: TGTGCCAGCAGCAGCGCGGGGGCAACCCAAGAGACCCAGTACTTC
V gene: TRBV6-5
CDR3 length: 15
J gene: TRBJ2-5
clone size: NA
D gene: NA

CDR3 protein: CASSTDRVTYNEQFF
CDR3 DNA: TGTGCCAGTAGTACAGACAGGGTCACCTACAATGAGCAGTTCTTC
V gene: TRBV19
CDR3 length: 15
J gene: TRBJ2-1
clone size: NA
D gene: TRBD1

CDR3 protein: CASRLLQGSTPLHF
CDR3 DNA: TGTGCCAGCCGATTATTGCAGGGGAGTACACCCCTCCACTTT
V gene: TRBV2
CDR3 length: 14
J gene: TRBJ1-6
clone size: NA
D gene: NA

CDR3 protein: CASSEMGGSSYNEQFF
CDR3 DNA: TGTGCCAGCAGTGAAATGGGCGGAAGCTCCTACAATGAGCAGTTCTTC
V gene: TRBV25-1
CDR3 length: 16
J gene: TRBJ2-1
clone size: NA
D gene: NA

CDR3 protein: CASSYPPANEQFF
CDR3 DNA: TGTGCCAGCAGTTACCCTCCGGCCAATGAGCAGTTCTTC
V gene: TRBV6-5
CDR3 length: 13
J gene: TRBJ2-1
clone size: once
D gene: NA

CDR3 protein: CASSQGYIPDTQYF
CDR3 DNA: TGCGCCAGCAGCCAAGGATACATCCCAGATACGCAGTATTTT
V gene: TRBV4-1
CDR3 length: 14
J gene: TRBJ2-3
clone size: NA
D gene: NA

CDR3 protein: CASSIRQLEEKLFF
CDR3 DNA: TGTGCCAGTAGTATTCGGCAGCTGGAGGAAAAACTGTTTTTT
V gene: TRBV19
CDR3 length: 14
J gene: TRBJ1-4
clone size: NA
D gene: NA

CDR3 protein: CASSLVSGRIAGELFF
CDR3 DNA: TGTGCCAGCAGCTTAGTTTCGGGGAGGATAGCCGGGGAGCTGTTTTTT
V gene: TRBV7-6
CDR3 length: 16
J gene: TRBJ2-2
clone size: NA
D gene: NA